This T cell receptor (beta chain) was sequenced for a study of cytomegalovirus exposure and HLA in healthy donors. Overall study findings and caveats: CMV serostatus alone was available as immune exposure information.

V trimming: 4 bases; J trimming: 5 bases; junction bases outside the gene matches: 13. Germline-derived CDR1 and CDR2 are LNHDA and SQIVND (reference sequence). The CDR3 spans 16 residues. To note about this clone: Its antigen is still unknown.

PCR amplification relied on 60 Vbeta primers (plus 13 Jbeta primers). The method was immunoSEQ multiplex PCR; TCRdb's version includes in-frame clones alone and lacks a portion of them. The table records about 170,000 clones, roughly four fifths of them present only once. Sequencing was done on a sample of PBMCs. This TCR was recovered from a woman aged 25 to 39 in good health and CMV-seropositive. The genes are TRBV19 and TRBJ1-2; 7 bases line up with TRBD1. The CDR3 sequence is CASSTNAGTAGYGYTF. The DNA for the CDR3 is TGTGCCAGTAGTACAAATGCCGGGACAGCTGGATATGGCTACACCTTC.